This T cell receptor beta chain is drawn from a study of CXCR3-negative and CXCR3-positive naive CD8 T cells. The libraries of TRB cDNA were constructed through 5' RACE using UMI labels. Reanalyzing the 5' RACE reads, TCRdb keeps one entry per CDR3 protein, without DNA. This sample's table reports about 50,000 distinct CDR3 sequences. With regard to this clonotype: Its antigen is still unknown.

The study, taken as a whole, reports: CXCR3-negative naive cells had less hydrophobic TRB CDR3s than did CXCR3-positive naive cells. Naive cells that were CXCR3-negative or CXCR3-positive used TRBV-TRBJ genes alike, while memory cells diverged.

Naive CD8+ T cells displayed a CD45RO-CCR7+CD27+CD95- phenotype. CDR1 and CDR2 (germline): MDHEN, SYDVKM. The length of the CDR3 is 15 residues. The receptor was derived from a human donor in good health. Some clones in this sample may be carry-over from other donors' samples. The chain combines TRBV28 with TRBJ2-1; TCRdb proposes TRBD1, but this gene call is untestable without DNA. The sequenced sample was naive CXCR3+ CD8+ T cells from blood. Subset described: CD45RO-CCR7+CD27+CD95- naive CD8+ T cells expressing CXCR3 (TNR3+). Here the CDR3 reads CASSGVMGVYNEQFF.